A single TCR beta chain is shown here with its context. Its antigen is unidentified. Libraries were prepared by immunoSEQ multiplex PCR; TCRdb keeps only in-frame clonotypes and omits some of them. The sample yields 95,000 to 150,000 clones, just under 90% seen once. The sample belongs to a study of radiotherapy plus CTLA-4 blockade in lung cancer. CDR3 length equals 15 residues. After removal of 3 bases from V and 5 bases from J, the junction contained 4 bases not matched to a gene. The germline V gene encodes CDR1 KGHSH and CDR2 LQKENI. Findings of the study overall: TCR clones originating in tumors grew in number in blood after radiotherapy plus ipilimumab.

This sequence joins TRBV18 and TRBJ2-1, with 10 bases identical to TRBD2. The source was peripheral blood, collected from a patient treated with radiotherapy plus ipilimumab. This clonotype was sampled from a human donor with non-small cell lung cancer that progressed on radiotherapy plus ipilimumab. As DNA, the CDR3 is TGTGCCAGCTCACCGGAACTAGCGGGAAACAATGAGCAGTTCTTC. This gives the protein CASSPELAGNNEQFF. Variable domain in full (rest from reference TRBV18 and TRBJ2-1): NAGVMQNPRHLVRRRGQEARLRCSPMKGHSHVYWYRQLPEEGLKFMVYLQKENIIDESGMPKERFSAEFPKEGPSILRIQQVVRGDSAAYFCASSPELAGNNEQFFGPGTRLTVL.